The 21 T cell receptor beta chains below come from one sample, sequenced in a study of monozygotic twins with inflammatory bowel disease. For each CDR3 protein, TCRdb gives one entry from its re-call of the 5' RACE reads, without DNA. The listing records fewer than 550,000 distinct CDR3 sequences. The sample consisted of blood. The source of these receptors is a human donor with ulcerative colitis or Crohn's disease, or a healthy co-twin of an affected twin (not recorded which).

This chain connects TRBV6-1 to TRBJ1-5; the TRBD1 assignment by TCRdb is unverifiable without DNA. The CDR3 runs to 16 residues. Germline V CDR1 and CDR2: MNHNS, SASEGT. The chain's CDR3 is CATLGGTGRKWQPQHF.

The V call is TRBV4-2, the J call TRBJ2-5; lacking DNA, the TRBD1 call made by TCRdb goes unchecked. CDR3 length: 15 residues. The germline V gene has CDR1 LGHNA and CDR2 YNFKEQ. CDR3 in amino acids: CASSQPGQGEETQYF.

The chain is built from TRBV5-1 and TRBJ2-1; TCRdb's D call of TRBD1 is untestable without DNA. CDR3 length: 14 residues. Germline V gives CDR1 SGHRS, CDR2 YFSETQ. CDR3 residues: CASSLDRGGGEQFF.

The genes are TRBV27 and TRBJ2-1; checking the TCRdb D call of TRBD1 is not possible without DNA. Looked up from germline, CDR1 is MNHEY and CDR2 is SMNVEV (reference sequence). CDR3 length equals 15 residues. CDR3 amino acids: CASSFGGAGYNEQFF.

The J gene is TRBJ2-7, the V gene TRBV5-1; TCRdb's assignment of TRBD1 cannot be checked, as there is no DNA. The CDR3 totals 14 residues. Germline CDR1 is SGHRS and CDR2 is YFSETQ. The CDR3 spells CASSVPTGFGEQYF.

The genes are TRBV10-2 and TRBJ1-5; the TCRdb D gene call, TRBD1, has no DNA to confirm it. The germline gives CDR1 WSHSY, CDR2 SAAADI. The CDR3 runs 13 residues. Here the CDR3 reads CASSVQGQEPQHF.

This chain joins TRBV27 and TRBJ2-3. Germline CDR1 and CDR2: MNHEY and SMNVEV (reference sequence). The CDR3 contains 17 residues. CDR3 residues: CASSLQAKLLHTDTQYF.

This chain connects TRBV5-1 to TRBJ2-1; TCRdb names TRBD2, which stays unverified in the absence of DNA. The CDR3 contains 15 residues. Germline V gene sequence: CDR1 SGHRS, CDR2 YFSETQ. CDR3 protein: CASSPSAGGYNEQFF.

The rearrangement uses TRBV18 and TRBJ2-4; the TCRdb D gene call, TRBD2, has no DNA to confirm it. The CDR3 consists of 18 residues. The germline V gene encodes CDR1 KGHSH and CDR2 LQKENI. The CDR3 region is CASSPSSGGAKAKNIQYF. Variable domain in full (rest from reference TRBV18 and TRBJ2-4): NAGVMQNPRHLVRRRGQEARLRCSPMKGHSHVYWYRQLPEEGLKFMVYLQKENIIDESGMPKERFSAEFPKEGPSILRIQQVVRGDSAAYFCASSPSSGGAKAKNIQYFGAGTRLSVL.

The V call is TRBV25-1, the J call TRBJ2-4; the TCRdb call, TRBD1, lacks DNA for checking. Germline lookup yields CDR1 MGHDK and CDR2 SYGVNS. This CDR3 is built from 15 residues. This CDR3 is CASSGTGTNKNIQYF. Using reference TRBV25-1 and TRBJ2-4 for the parts outside the CDR3, the full variable domain is EADIYQTPRYLVIGTGKKITLECSQTMGHDKMYWYQQDPGMELHLIHYSYGVNSTEKGDLSSESTVSRIRTEHFPLTLESARPSHTSQYLCASSGTGTNKNIQYFGAGTRLSVL.

This chain links TRBV18 with TRBJ2-7; lacking DNA, the TRBD1 call made by TCRdb goes unchecked. The CDR3 totals 13 residues. Germline CDR1 is KGHSH and CDR2 is LQKENI. The CDR3 loop reads CASSPKGPDEQYF.

V and J are TRBV28 and TRBJ2-7; the D call from TCRdb, TRBD2, cannot be confirmed without DNA. CDR3 length equals 11 residues. Germline values: CDR1 MDHEN, CDR2 SYDVKM. The CDR3 region is CASALDYEQYF.

The rearrangement joins TRBV11-2 to TRBJ1-1; TCRdb's D call of TRBD1 is untestable without DNA. Germline V lookup: CDR1 SGHAT, CDR2 FQNNGV. This CDR3 is built from 16 residues. CDR3 sequence: CASSPTEGYPRDEAFF. Full variable domain (remainder filled in from reference TRBV11-2 and TRBJ1-1): EAGVAQSPRYKIIEKRQSVAFWCNPISGHATLYWYQQILGQGPKLLIQFQNNGVVDDSQLPKDRFSAERLKGVDSTLKIQPAKLEDSAVYLCASSPTEGYPRDEAFFGQGTRLTVV.

The gene calls are TRBV3-1 and TRBJ1-2; the D call from TCRdb, TRBD1, cannot be confirmed without DNA. The CDR3 consists of 17 residues. The germline gives CDR1 LGHDT, CDR2 YNNKEL (reference sequence). CDR3 amino acids: CASSQVSGTYTNYGYTF.

The chain combines TRBV20-1 with TRBJ1-1; TCRdb names TRBD1, which stays unverified in the absence of DNA. This CDR3 comprises 15 residues. Germline CDR1 is DFQATT and CDR2 is SNEGSKA (reference sequence). The CDR3: CSARTPRGMNTEAFF.

The chain's CDR3 is CASSLEWDRNEQFF. V gene TRBV28 combines with J gene TRBJ2-1; the TRBD1 assignment by TCRdb is unverifiable without DNA. This CDR3 has 14 amino acids. CDR1 MDHEN and CDR2 SYDVKM come from the germline V gene.

The V and J genes are TRBV18 and TRBJ1-1. This CDR3 comprises 15 residues. Germline V lookup: CDR1 KGHSH, CDR2 LQKENI. This CDR3 reads CASSFSGAKNTEAFF.

The chain recombines TRBV5-1 with TRBJ1-1. The V gene's germline CDR1 is SGHRS and CDR2 YFSETQ. This CDR3 has 14 amino acids. CDR3: CASSLEWGNTEAFF.

This rearrangement joins TRBV10-3 to TRBJ2-2; no DNA is available, so the TRBD2 call from TCRdb remains unchecked. The CDR3 length is 11 residues. Germline loops: CDR1 ENHRY, CDR2 SYGVKD. The CDR3 sequence: CAIGGTGELFF.

This chain connects TRBV6-5 to TRBJ2-2; TCRdb selects TRBD1, and the lack of DNA leaves this call unchecked. The germline V gene encodes CDR1 MNHEY and CDR2 SVGAGI. CDR3 size: 13 residues. The CDR3 sequence: CASGHRDTGELFF.

The chain links TRBV6-2 or TRBV6-3 to TRBJ2-7; TCRdb designates TRBD2, a call that cannot be tested without DNA. The length of the CDR3 is 15 residues. Germline CDR1 MNHEY, CDR2 SVGEGT. CDR3 in amino acids: CASRFPGTQAYEQYF.